The 27 T cell receptor beta chains in this list originate from one sample, sequenced in a study of graft-versus-host responses after intestinal transplantation. Some clones are missing from TCRdb's copy, which holds only in-frame ones; the method was immunoSEQ multiplex PCR. The sample consists of about 45,000 clones, roughly nine tenths of them appearing once. The material was PBMCs, obtained 524 days after transplant. These receptors all stem from a human patient who received an intestinal transplant, so some T cells may come from the graft donor.

This clone has more than one count but fewer than ten. The rearrangement links TRBV18 to TRBJ1-1, with 8 nucleotides matching TRBD1. Germline CDR1 and CDR2: KGHSH and LQKENI. Trimming removed 4 bases from V and 3 bases from J; junction bases left unmatched: 4. This CDR3 is 14 amino acids long. CDR3 sequence: CASSQGTGDTEAFF. The DNA for the CDR3 is TGTGCCAGCTCACAGGGGACAGGAGACACTGAAGCTTTCTTT.

CDR3: CAWSRGLSTYEQYF. CDR3 nucleotide sequence: TGTGCCTGGAGTAGGGGACTGTCTACCTACGAGCAGTACTTC. V gene TRBV30 combines with J gene TRBJ2-7, with D perhaps TRBD2 (6 bases). This CDR3 has 14 residues. Germline CDR1 GTSNPN, CDR2 SVGIG (reference sequence). The V and J ends lost 2 bases and 2 bases respectively, with 13 bases between them. The full variable domain, with the rest looked up from reference TRBV30 and TRBJ2-7, is SQTIHQWPATLVQPVGSPLSLECTVEGTSNPNLYWYRQAAGRGLQLLFYSVGIGQISSEVPQNLSASRPQDRQFILSSKKLLLSDSGFYLCAWSRGLSTYEQYFGPGTRLTVT.

The CDR3: CASIRGQEAFF. Here the CDR3 DNA reads TGTGCCAGCATTAGGGGGCAGGAAGCTTTCTTT. This chain joins TRBV5-4 and TRBJ1-1; 7 bases fit TRBD1. V dropped 6 bases and J dropped 8; count of bases not matched to a gene: 4. Germline values: CDR1 SGHNT, CDR2 YYREEE (reference sequence). The length of the CDR3 is 11 residues.

This chain links TRBV27 with TRBJ2-7; 11 nucleotides agree with TRBD2. V shed 3 bases and J 5 bases; nucleotides not matched to a gene: 12. CDR3 length equals 17 residues. CDR1 is MNHEY, CDR2 SMNVEV, per germline (reference sequence). DNA for the CDR3: TGTGCCAGCAGTTTGACGGTAGCGGGAGGGGTCGTCGACGAGCAGTACTTC. Translation gives CASSLTVAGGVVDEQYF.

This chain joins TRBV5-3 and TRBJ1-2; 10 nucleotides match TRBD1. TRBV5-3 is an ORF for which the function is uncertain. The CDR3 runs to 14 residues. J lost 5 bases, V lost 8 bases, and 9 bases had no gene match. The CDR3 loop is CASSIGQGGYGYTF. The CDR3 DNA sequence: TGTGCCAGCAGCATTGGACAGGGGGGATATGGCTACACCTTC.

This chain joins TRBV2 and TRBJ1-2; D is possibly TRBD1 (5 bases). The CDR3 spans 12 residues. CDR1 and CDR2 (germline): SNHLY, FYNNEI. Trimming left V 7 bases short and J 8 bases short, with 14 bases between. The CDR3 reads CASNVGEGGYTF. The CDR3 DNA reads as TGTGCCAGCAACGTAGGGGAGGGCGGCTACACCTTC. The whole variable domain, remainder taken from reference TRBV2 and TRBJ1-2, is EPEVTQTPSHQVTQMGQEVILRCVPISNHLYFYWYRQILGQKVEFLVSFYNNEISEKSEIFDDQFSVERPDGSNFTLKIRSTKLEDSAMYFCASNVGEGGYTFGSGTRLTVV.

The rearrangement links TRBV7-9 to TRBJ1-4; D unresolved. Germline V CDR1 and CDR2: SEHNR, FQNEAQ (reference sequence). Trimming pared 5 bases from V and 0 bases from J, leaving 10 bases between. The length of the CDR3 is 15 residues. CDR3 nucleotide sequence: TGTGCCAGCAGCCGCATACAAACAACTAATGAAAAACTGTTTTTT. Its translation: CASSRIQTTNEKLFF.

The genes are TRBV5-1 and TRBJ2-7; the match to TRBD2 covers 9 bases. Unmatched junction bases numbered 4, after V lost 1 base and J lost 5 bases. CDR1 is SGHRS, CDR2 YFSETQ, per germline. The length of the CDR3 is 14 residues. CDR3 in amino acids: CASSLSGGYDEQYF. CDR3 DNA sequence: TGCGCCAGCAGCTTGAGCGGGGGGTACGACGAGCAGTACTTC.

The CDR3 nucleotides are TGTGCCAGCATCTCCGCCAATCAGCCCCAGCATTTT. Translation: CASISANQPQHF. The chain links TRBV28 to TRBJ1-5; no clear D gene. CDR1 is MDHEN and CDR2 is SYDVKM in the germline V gene. The CDR3 extends over 12 amino acids. Trimming removed 7 bases from V and 3 bases from J, with 7 bases in between.

This clone was seen only a few times. The rearrangement links TRBV10-2 to TRBJ1-4; D gene ambiguous. Germline-derived CDR1 and CDR2 are WSHSY and SAAADI. CDR3 size: 12 residues. Trimming left V 2 bases short and J 8 bases short, with 6 bases between. CDR3 region: CASSEQAEKLFF. The CDR3 bases are TGCGCCAGCAGTGAGCAGGCCGAAAAACTGTTTTTT.

Notes on this clone: The sample carries other DNA sequences with the same CDR3. This chain joins TRBV7-9 and TRBJ1-1, with TRBD1 as a possible D gene (5 bases). Germline-derived CDR1 and CDR2 are SEHNR and FQNEAQ (reference sequence). V shed 5 bases and J shed 4 bases, with 17 bases lying between them. The CDR3 extends over 15 amino acids. CDR3 protein: CASSKIGAWGTEAFF. The CDR3 DNA is TGTGCCAGCAGCAAGATAGGGGCCTGGGGCACTGAAGCTTTCTTT.

The V call is TRBV6-5, the J call TRBJ2-1; 11 bases match TRBD2. The germline V gene encodes CDR1 MNHEY and CDR2 SVGAGI. The CDR3 runs to 16 residues. V shed 1 base and J 4 bases; nucleotides not matched to a gene: 3. CDR3 sequence: CASSYLLAGEYNEQFF. CDR3 in DNA: TGTGCCAGCAGTTACTTACTAGCGGGAGAGTACAATGAGCAGTTCTTC.

The rearrangement joins TRBV11-1 to TRBJ2-1; 8 positions match TRBD2. CDR1 SGHAT and CDR2 FQDESV come from the germline V gene (reference sequence). This CDR3 has 15 residues. V lost 4 bases, J lost 3 bases, and 5 bases stayed unmatched. The CDR3: CASSWTGTSYNEQFF. The CDR3, as DNA: TGTGCCAGCAGCTGGACCGGGACTAGCTACAATGAGCAGTTCTTC.

The chain carries TRBV7-9 and TRBJ1-4; D remains ambiguous. This CDR3 has 12 residues. The V gene's germline CDR1 is SEHNR and CDR2 FQNEAQ (reference sequence). Trimming left V 0 bases short and J 8 bases short, with 4 bases between. The CDR3 nucleotides read TGTGCCAGCAGCTTAGCGAGAGAAAAACTGTTTTTT. Amino acid sequence: CASSLAREKLFF.

The chain joins TRBV4-1 to TRBJ2-7, with a weak D call TRBD2 (6 bases). Germline CDR1 is MGHRA and CDR2 is YSYEKL. The ends were cut back, 5 bases at V and 0 bases at J, with 14 bases in the middle. This CDR3 contains 15 residues. The CDR3 DNA reads TGCGCCAGCAGCATCGTGGAGGGTAGCTCCTACGAGCAGTACTTC. Translating it yields CASSIVEGSSYEQYF.

The rearrangement links TRBV7-8 to TRBJ2-7; D call uncertain. V shed 5 bases and J shed 3 bases, with 14 bases lying between them. The germline gives CDR1 SGHVS, CDR2 FQNEAQ. The CDR3 has 14 residues. CDR3 sequence reads: CASSPVAPNYEQYF. The CDR3 region has the DNA TGTGCCAGCAGCCCAGTAGCTCCTAACTACGAGCAGTACTTC.

This chain links TRBV11-3 with TRBJ2-1; 10 positions agree with TRBD2. V was clipped by 5 bases and J by 1 base; unmatched bases: 2. Germline CDR1 SGHNT, CDR2 YENEEA. CDR3 length: 15 amino acids. Here the CDR3 reads CASSPGLASYNEQFF. CDR3 bases: TGTGCCAGCAGCCCGGGACTAGCGTCCTACAATGAGCAGTTCTTC.

This chain uses TRBV27 with TRBJ1-6; D is uncertain. The length of the CDR3 is 16 residues. V gave up 0 bases and J gave up 7 bases, with 13 bases separating them. Germline V CDR1 and CDR2: MNHEY, SMNVEV (reference sequence). The CDR3 sequence: CASSLSGLLGNSPLHF. The CDR3 nucleotides are TGTGCCAGCAGTTTATCCGGGCTTTTGGGGAATTCACCCCTCCACTTT.

CDR3 sequence reads: CASSLGADTQYF. The CDR3 coding sequence is TGCGCCAGCAGCTTGGGGGCAGATACGCAGTATTTT. The chain has TRBV5-1 and TRBJ2-3; D not resolved. Germline V gene data show CDR1 as SGHRS and CDR2 as YFSETQ. Trimming took 0 bases from V and 4 from J, leaving 3 bases between them. CDR3 length: 12 amino acids. The full variable domain, in which reference TRBV5-1 and TRBJ2-3 provide the parts outside the CDR3, is KAGVTQTPRYLIKTRGQQVTLSCSPISGHRSVSWYQQTPGQGLQFLFEYFSETQRNKGNFPGRFSGRQFSNSRSEMNVSTLELGDSALYLCASSLGADTQYFGPGTRLTVL.

The chain links TRBV5-4 to TRBJ2-5; possibly TRBD1 or TRBD2 for D (5 bases each). The CDR3 totals 15 residues. V was cut by 2 bases and J by 4 bases, with 15 bases left in between. CDR1 is SGHNT, CDR2 YYREEE, per germline (reference sequence). The CDR3 DNA reads TGTGCCAGCAGCTTCCCCAGGGAGAGAGGAGAGACCCAGTACTTC. Protein: CASSFPRERGETQYF.

V gene TRBV25-1 combines with J gene TRBJ2-3; 9 positions match TRBD1. This CDR3 comprises 15 residues. V was clipped by 3 bases and J by 6 bases; unmatched bases: 7. Germline assignment: CDR1 MGHDK and CDR2 SYGVNS. Here the CDR3 DNA reads TGTGCCAGCAGTGAGGGGGGACAGGGTGGTGATACGCAGTATTTT. Encoded protein: CASSEGGQGGDTQYF. The full variable domain, in which reference TRBV25-1 and TRBJ2-3 provide the parts outside the CDR3, is EADIYQTPRYLVIGTGKKITLECSQTMGHDKMYWYQQDPGMELHLIHYSYGVNSTEKGDLSSESTVSRIRTEHFPLTLESARPSHTSQYLCASSEGGQGGDTQYFGPGTRLTVL.

The rearrangement joins TRBV19 to TRBJ2-1, with a weak D call TRBD2 (6 bases). The length of the CDR3 is 16 residues. Germline V gene lookup returns CDR1 LNHDA and CDR2 SQIVND (reference sequence). V was clipped by 5 bases and J by 0 bases, with 14 bases between them. CDR3 in amino acids: CASSLLAFSSYNEQFF. The CDR3, as DNA: TGTGCCAGTAGTCTTCTAGCGTTTAGCTCCTACAATGAGCAGTTCTTC.

V and J are TRBV9 and TRBJ2-7; a possible D gene is TRBD1 (6 bases). The CDR3 is made up of 12 amino acids. Germline values: CDR1 SGDLS, CDR2 YYNGEE. Trimming took off 3 bases at V and 5 bases at J, with 9 bases between the two ends. CDR3 protein: CASSATGNEQYF. In DNA, the CDR3 is TGTGCCAGCAGCGCTACAGGGAACGAGCAGTACTTC. The full variable domain, its missing parts supplied by reference TRBV9 and TRBJ2-7, is DSGVTQTPKHLITATGQRVTLRCSPRSGDLSVYWYQQSLDQGLQFLIQYYNGEERAKGNILERFSAQQFPDLHSELNLSSLELGDSALYFCASSATGNEQYFGPGTRLTVT.

The chain has TRBV28 and TRBJ2-7; TRBD1 is a possible D gene (5 bases). In germline, CDR1 is MDHEN, CDR2 SYDVKM. The CDR3 is 16 residues long. Trimming stripped 3 bases from V and 2 bases from J, with 17 bases between. The CDR3 DNA sequence: TGTGCCAGCAGTTTGGGAACAGGCCGTGTGGCCTACGAGCAGTACTTC. It codes for CASSLGTGRVAYEQYF.

The J gene is TRBJ1-6, the V gene TRBV6-6, with a possible D match to TRBD1 (6 bases). This CDR3 contains 15 residues. V was pared by 4 bases and J by 7 bases, with 14 bases between. The germline V gene has CDR1 MNHNY and CDR2 SVGAGI (reference sequence). The CDR3 region is CASSWGDRPNSPLHF. The CDR3 bases are TGTGCCAGCAGTTGGGGAGACAGGCCAAATTCACCCCTCCACTTT.

CDR3 sequence reads: CASSSDLGLASTDTQYF. CDR3 nucleotide sequence: TGCGCCAGCAGCTCGGACCTTGGACTAGCGAGCACAGATACGCAGTATTTT. The rearrangement uses TRBV5-1 and TRBJ2-3; 9 nucleotides align to TRBD2. Unmatched junction bases numbered 8, after V lost 3 bases and J lost 0 bases. Per the germline V gene, CDR1 is SGHRS and CDR2 is YFSETQ. The CDR3 has 17 residues.

V is TRBV4-1 and J is TRBJ1-2; no reliable D call. Deletions cut 0 bases from V and 4 bases from J, with 15 bases between. This CDR3 is built from 16 residues. Germline loops: CDR1 MGHRA, CDR2 YSYEKL. The CDR3 spells CASSQDRAARGYGYTF. CDR3 in DNA: TGCGCCAGCAGCCAAGACCGGGCAGCGAGAGGCTATGGCTACACCTTC.